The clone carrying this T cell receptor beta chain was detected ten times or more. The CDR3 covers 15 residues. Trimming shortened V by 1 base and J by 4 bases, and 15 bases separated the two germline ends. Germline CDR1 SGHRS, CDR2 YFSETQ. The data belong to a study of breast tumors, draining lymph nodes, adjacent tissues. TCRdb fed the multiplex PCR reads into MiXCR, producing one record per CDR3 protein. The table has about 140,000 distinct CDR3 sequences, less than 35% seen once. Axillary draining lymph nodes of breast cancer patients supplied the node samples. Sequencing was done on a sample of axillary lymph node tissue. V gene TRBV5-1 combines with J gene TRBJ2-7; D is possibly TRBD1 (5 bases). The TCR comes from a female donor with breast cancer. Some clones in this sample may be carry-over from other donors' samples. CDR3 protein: CASSLTWGREYEQYF. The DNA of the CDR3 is TGCGCCAGCAGCTTGACGTGGGGCAGGGAATACGAGCAGTACTTC.